The 19 T cell receptor beta chains below come from one sample, sequenced in a study of blood T cell repertoires in COVID-19. Sequencing was performed with immunoSEQ multiplex PCR; in TCRdb, only in-frame clones are kept and a portion is missing. The repertoire holds approximately 300,000 clones, with around 89% as singletons. The material sequenced was peripheral blood. The receptors come from a man aged 35-49 years with acute or convalescent COVID-19.

This chain connects TRBV7-3 to TRBJ1-6; D is perhaps TRBD1 (6 bases). CDR1 is SGHTA and CDR2 is FQGTGA in the germline V gene. The CDR3 runs to 14 residues. V dropped 4 bases and J dropped 7 bases, with 11 bases sitting between them. CDR3 bases: TGTGCCAGCAGCTCCGGACAGTTAAATTCACCCCTCCACTTT. Translating it yields CASSSGQLNSPLHF.

This clone was seen only once. The chain uses TRBV15 and TRBJ1-4; D unresolved. Germline CDR1 reads LNHNV; CDR2 reads YYDKDF (reference sequence). The CDR3 covers 15 residues. V was cut by 3 bases and J by 7 bases, with 15 bases left in between. The CDR3 nucleotides are TGTGCCACCAGCAGCCCGACTTCGAGGGTTGAAAAACTGTTTTTT. It translates to CATSSPTSRVEKLFF.

The CDR3 DNA sequence: TGCGCCAGCAGCTCACAGGGCCCCAACTCTGGAAACACCATATATTTT. Amino acid sequence: CASSSQGPNSGNTIYF. The chain recombines TRBV5-1 with TRBJ1-3; the D gene is possibly TRBD1 (6 bases). V was shortened by 3 bases and J by 0 bases, with 13 bases between the two germline ends. The CDR3 sequence is 16 residues long. Per the germline V gene, CDR1 is SGHRS and CDR2 is YFSETQ.

This clone appeared once. The chain uses TRBV30 and TRBJ1-3; D unclear. V lost 3 bases and J 0 bases, leaving 12 bases between the germline ends. Germline assignment: CDR1 GTSNPN and CDR2 SVGIG (reference sequence). CDR3 length: 15 residues. The CDR3 loop reads CAWRGREHSGNTIYF. The CDR3, as DNA: TGTGCCTGGAGGGGAAGGGAGCACTCTGGAAACACCATATATTTT.

This chain joins TRBV30 and TRBJ1-5; D uncertain. This CDR3 spans 14 amino acids. CDR1 is GTSNPN, CDR2 SVGIG, per germline (reference sequence). Between the trimmed V and J ends, which lost 2 bases and 5 bases, there was a span of 13 bases. This CDR3 reads CAWSPLEIHQPQHF. Here the CDR3 DNA reads TGTGCCTGGAGTCCCCTTGAGATTCATCAGCCCCAGCATTTT.

The chain combines TRBV2 with TRBJ1-6, with 9 bases lining up with TRBD1. The junction had 7 bases not matched to a gene; V was cut back by 6 bases and J by 10 bases. From germline, CDR1 is SNHLY and CDR2 FYNNEI. The CDR3 contains 14 residues. CDR3 DNA: TGTGCCAGCAGCCTAGACAGGGGGGAATCACCCCTCCACTTT. It specifies CASSLDRGESPLHF.

This clone showed up just once. The rearrangement links TRBV6-1 to TRBJ2-3, with 11 bases that match TRBD2. Germline CDR1 is MNHNS and CDR2 is SASEGT. V shed 1 base and J 7 bases; nucleotides not matched to a gene: 7. The CDR3 sequence is 16 residues long. CDR3 coding DNA: TGTGCCAGCAGTGAAGTCGGGCTAGCGGGGGGTTATACGCAGTATTTT. Protein: CASSEVGLAGGYTQYF.

CDR3 sequence (DNA): TGCGCCAGCAGCTTGGCCTCGGCAGGGAATGGCTACACCTTC. Translated: CASSLASAGNGYTF. The V call is TRBV5-1, the J call TRBJ1-2, with TRBD1 as a possible D gene (5 bases). Trimming removed 0 bases at V and 6 bases at J, with 12 bases between. CDR1 is SGHRS, CDR2 YFSETQ, per germline. This CDR3 spans 14 amino acids.

This clone was seen just once. The rearrangement links TRBV11-2 to TRBJ1-1; 8 bases map to TRBD1. The junction had 18 bases not matched to a gene; V was cut back by 4 bases and J by 5 bases. This CDR3 comprises 18 residues. Germline assignment: CDR1 SGHAT and CDR2 FQNNGV. The CDR3 nucleotides read TGTGCCAGCAGCTCGCCCCGGACAGGGACCTATAGGAGGACTGAAGCTTTCTTT. It is translated as CASSSPRTGTYRRTEAFF.

This chain links TRBV7-3 with TRBJ2-5; 7 bases line up with TRBD1. V trimming: 3 bases; J trimming: 5 bases; junction bases outside the gene matches: 3. Germline values: CDR1 SGHTA, CDR2 FQGTGA. The CDR3 is made up of 13 amino acids. The CDR3 reads CASSFDRAETQYF. The CDR3 DNA sequence: TGTGCCAGCAGCTTTGACAGGGCGGAGACCCAGTACTTC.

There are a few counts of this clone. The chain employs TRBV25-1 and TRBJ2-7, with 8 nucleotides matching TRBD2. Germline trimming cut 3 bases from V and 2 bases from J; bases unmatched to any gene: 6. Germline CDR1 and CDR2: MGHDK and SYGVNS. The CDR3 runs 15 residues. The CDR3 DNA reads TGTGCCAGCAGTGACCGGGCGGGGGGCCCCTACGAGCAGTACTTC. Protein: CASSDRAGGPYEQYF.

This chain connects TRBV6-5 to TRBJ2-7, with D perhaps TRBD1 (5 bases). Germline CDR1 is MNHEY and CDR2 is SVGAGI. This CDR3 comprises 13 residues. Trimming took 4 bases from V and 5 from J, leaving 12 bases between them. The CDR3 DNA sequence: TGTGCCAGCAGTTTGTCCAGGGTCCACGAGCAGTACTTC. Translated, it gives CASSLSRVHEQYF.

The chain links TRBV10-1 to TRBJ2-7, with D unclear. V dropped 7 bases and J dropped 3 bases, with 16 bases sitting between them. The CDR3 has 14 residues. Germline CDR1 is WNHNN and CDR2 is SYGVQD (reference sequence). The CDR3 sequence is CASNISRVNYEQYF. The CDR3 coding sequence is TGCGCCAGCAACATCTCACGGGTAAACTACGAGCAGTACTTC.

The chain combines TRBV29-1 with TRBJ2-7; TRBD2 aligns across 7 bases. The CDR3 loop spans 11 amino acids. V gave up 4 bases and J gave up 6 bases; unmatched junction bases: 3. Looked up from germline, CDR1 is SQVTM and CDR2 is ANQGSEA. This chain's CDR3 is CSVGLAPEQYF. The CDR3 DNA reads as TGCAGCGTTGGACTAGCCCCCGAGCAGTACTTC.

The V call is TRBV6-6, the J call TRBJ1-6; D is ambiguous. Trimming removed 5 bases at V and 0 bases at J, with 14 bases between. Germline CDR1 reads MNHNY; CDR2 reads SVGAGI (reference sequence). This CDR3 has 17 residues. The chain's CDR3 is CASSPPPLSSYNSPLHF. In nucleotides, the CDR3 is TGTGCCAGCAGTCCCCCACCCCTCAGCTCCTATAATTCACCCCTCCACTTT.

The rearrangement uses TRBV9 and TRBJ1-2; D gene unclear. Germline V gives CDR1 SGDLS, CDR2 YYNGEE. CDR3 length: 15 residues. V dropped 0 bases and J dropped 8 bases, with 17 bases sitting between them. In DNA form, the CDR3 reads TGTGCCAGCAGCGTAGACGCGGGGAGTCTCGGAGGCTACACCTTC. It specifies CASSVDAGSLGGYTF.

The V and J genes are TRBV30 and TRBJ1-1, with 9 bases lining up with TRBD1. J was trimmed by 10 bases and V by 4 bases; bases with no gene match: 10. The CDR3 spans 13 residues. The V gene's germline CDR1 is GTSNPN and CDR2 SVGIG (reference sequence). CDR3 nucleotides: TGTGCCTGGAACCCTAGGACAGGGGTTCTAGCTTTCTTT. This gives the protein CAWNPRTGVLAFF. Combining the CDR3 with reference TRBV30 and TRBJ1-1 gives the whole variable domain SQTIHQWPATLVQPVGSPLSLECTVEGTSNPNLYWYRQAAGRGLQLLFYSVGIGQISSEVPQNLSASRPQDRQFILSSKKLLLSDSGFYLCAWNPRTGVLAFFGQGTRLTVV.

The rearrangement links TRBV18 to TRBJ1-3; D unclear. This CDR3 has 15 amino acids. Between the trimmed V and J ends, which lost 1 base and 0 bases, there was a span of 7 bases. Germline V gene sequence: CDR1 KGHSH, CDR2 LQKENI. This CDR3 reads CASSPRRASGNTIYF. DNA of the CDR3: TGTGCCAGCTCACCACGGAGGGCCTCTGGAAACACCATATATTTT.

This chain uses TRBV19 with TRBJ1-4, with D maybe TRBD1 (5 bases). CDR1 LNHDA and CDR2 SQIVND come from the germline V gene (reference sequence). CDR3 length: 14 amino acids. Trimming removed 3 bases at V and 4 bases at J, with 9 bases between. The CDR3 coding sequence is TGTGCCAGTAGTATCCGGGGGATTAATGAAAAACTGTTTTTT. Translating gives CASSIRGINEKLFF.